This TCR beta chain is from a study of CD8+ T cells in alopecia areata (dated by TCRdb to 2017 to 2018). About the investigation overall: The treated patients took part in an open-label pilot trial in which moderate-to-severe alopecia areata was treated with oral tofacitinib at 5 to 10 mg twice daily. Scalp clonality was compared among normal scalp (n=4), patchy alopecia areata scalp (n=8), and alopecia totalis/universalis scalp (n=8). Scalp tissue and sorted CD4+ and CD8+ peripheral blood T cells from patchy and totalis/universalis alopecia areata patients and from healthy controls were covered by human TCRbeta sequencing. The RNA source kit depended on sample type: the PAXgene miRNA kit for fixed scalp, the miRNeasy kit for PBMCs, and the RNeasy kit for mouse skin. TCRbeta CDR3 regions were amplified by immunoSEQ multiplex PCR with 35 Vbeta forward and 13 Jbeta reverse primers. Patients stayed on tofacitinib for 6 to 18 months and then had 6 months of follow-up off drug so that delayed response and recurrence could be assessed. Patients on tofacitinib were biopsied at baseline and after 4 and 24 weeks of treatment, and several of the patients also had a later scalp biopsy. To study T cell clonal expansion in alopecia areata, the researchers applied high-throughput TCRbeta sequencing to both the C3H/HeJ mouse model and human patients.

The intended sense of this specimen's time point label: baseline before oral tofacitinib. Lesional scalp punch biopsies and peripheral blood were obtained from alopecia areata patients. After PBMCs were isolated by density centrifugation and stained for CD3, CD4 and CD8, a FACSAria was used to sort CD4+ and CD8+ T cells. This clone was observed a handful of times. It lacks a known antigen. No base quality values were provided; no much bigger clone lies one nucleotide off. Library construction relied on the immunoSEQ multiplex PCR assay. To provide template for TCR sequencing, every sample had RNA extracted and reverse transcribed into cDNA. First-strand cDNA was synthesized using SuperScript III with a 2:1 mix of oligo-dT and random hexamers. A synthetic immune receptor repertoire was used to measure amplification bias, and any remaining bias was corrected computationally. Concerning the study's data processing: Raw reads were preprocessed to remove errors, and CDR3 was defined by IMGT conventions from the conserved cysteine to phenylalanine. Clonality was computed as 1 minus the Shannon entropy, with the entropy normalized by log2 of the number of productive unique TCRs. Whether each scalp clone was CD4 or CD8 was inferred by checking scalp TCRbeta sequences against the CD4 and CD8 repertoires from sorted blood. The clones in this table, taken by TCRdb from immuneACCESS, are in-frame only. Not every clone is retained; where verified, under half of the shortfall comes from an unresolved V gene, and the cause of the rest is unknown. The D gene and trimming were derived from the DNA, and the V and J assignments and clone size from that table. Here the sample has roughly 180,000 clones; around 63% occur a single time. Around 1.6% of the sample is held by the ten biggest clonotypes.

Broad study findings and their caveats: Compared with normal scalp, lesional scalp, particularly in alopecia totalis/universalis, had higher clonality and more expanded CD8+ clones, which suggests antigenic drive. Shared TCR sequences between patients were less evident than in mice, which may be partly attributable to HLA diversity in the patient population. Unlike mouse skin, which is dominated by gammadelta T cells, normal human skin has resident alphabeta T cells that are also sequenced, and this complicates analysis of the scalp TCR repertoire.

Trimming costs V 6 bases and J 2 bases, and their ends lie 14 bases apart. The CDR3 has 14 amino acids, counting the end cysteine and phenylalanine. The only DNA kept is the CDR3, 42 bases in frame from the first base. The CDR1 and CDR2 encoded by the germline V gene (reference sequence) are MNHEY and SMNVEV. The sequencing here drew on CD4+ T cells sorted from blood, taken at week 0. The chain uses TRBV27 and TRBJ2-7; 6 matching bases give a weak D call of TRBD2. The clonotype comes from a human donor with alopecia areata. The CDR3 region reads CASSTLAAPYEQYF. The DNA sequence is TGTGCCAGCAGCACCTTAGCGGCACCCTACGAGCAGTACTTC.